This entry describes one T cell receptor (beta chain). As yet, its antigen is unknown. The table came from immunoSEQ multiplex PCR; TCRdb's copy has only in-frame clones and leaves some out. The sample carries 92,000 or so clones, 70% to 85% recorded once. This sample was taken from a study of OX40 agonist ivuxolimab in advanced cancers. Study-wide background: Subjects had a mean age of around 63 years, with a range of about 23 to 85; around 80% were male. Partial responses occurred in Three dose-escalation patients, one with hepatocellular carcinoma and two with cutaneous melanoma.

Germline-derived CDR1 and CDR2 are MGHRA and YSYEKL. V lost 0 bases to trimming and J lost 0 bases, with 11 bases between them. The CDR3 is 17 amino acids. Study-level findings and limits: Doses of 0.1 to 3.0 mg/kg were accompanied by clonal expansion of CD4+ and CD8+ blood T cells by week 6.

Sequencing was performed on CD4+ or CD8+ T cells sorted from blood, taken in a trial of the OX40 agonist ivuxolimab. This chain uses TRBV4-1 with TRBJ1-4; TRBD1 might be the D (5 bases). This TCR was recovered from an adult with an advanced solid tumor such as melanoma, head and neck, liver or kidney cancer. The DNA of the CDR3 is TGCGCCAGCAGCCAAGAGGGCCAGGGATCAACTAATGAAAAACTGTTTTTT. Protein: CASSQEGQGSTNEKLFF.